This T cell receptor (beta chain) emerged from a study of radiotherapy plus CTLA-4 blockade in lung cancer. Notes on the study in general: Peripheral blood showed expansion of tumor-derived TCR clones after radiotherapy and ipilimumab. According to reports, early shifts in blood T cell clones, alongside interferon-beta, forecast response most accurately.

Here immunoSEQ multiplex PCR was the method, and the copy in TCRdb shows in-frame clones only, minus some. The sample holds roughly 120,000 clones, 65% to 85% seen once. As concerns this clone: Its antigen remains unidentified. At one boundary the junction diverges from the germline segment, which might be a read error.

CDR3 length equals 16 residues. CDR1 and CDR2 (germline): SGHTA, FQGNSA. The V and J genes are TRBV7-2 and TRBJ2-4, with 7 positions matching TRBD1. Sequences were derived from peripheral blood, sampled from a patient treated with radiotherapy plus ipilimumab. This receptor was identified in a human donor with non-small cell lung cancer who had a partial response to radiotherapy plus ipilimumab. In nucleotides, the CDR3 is TGTGCCAGCAGCAAAGGCGGTGACAGGGTTGTCACCCCATGGGACTTC. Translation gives CASSKGGDRVVTPWDF.